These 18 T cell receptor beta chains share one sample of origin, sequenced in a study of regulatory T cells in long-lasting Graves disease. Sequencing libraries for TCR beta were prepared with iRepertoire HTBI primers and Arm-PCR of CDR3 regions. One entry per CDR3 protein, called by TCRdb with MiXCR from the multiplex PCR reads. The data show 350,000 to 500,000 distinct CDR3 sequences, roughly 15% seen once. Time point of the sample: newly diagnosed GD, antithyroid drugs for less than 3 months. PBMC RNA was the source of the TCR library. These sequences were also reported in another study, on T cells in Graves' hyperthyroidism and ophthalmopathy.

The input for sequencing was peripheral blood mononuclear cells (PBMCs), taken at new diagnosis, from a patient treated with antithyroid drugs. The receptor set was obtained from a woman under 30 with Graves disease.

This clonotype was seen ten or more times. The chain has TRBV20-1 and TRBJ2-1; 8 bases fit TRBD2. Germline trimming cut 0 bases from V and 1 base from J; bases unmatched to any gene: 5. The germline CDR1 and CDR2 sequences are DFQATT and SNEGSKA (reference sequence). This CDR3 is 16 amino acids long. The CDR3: CSARDISGRSYNEQFF. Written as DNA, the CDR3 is TGCAGTGCTAGAGACATAAGCGGGAGATCCTACAATGAGCAGTTCTTC.

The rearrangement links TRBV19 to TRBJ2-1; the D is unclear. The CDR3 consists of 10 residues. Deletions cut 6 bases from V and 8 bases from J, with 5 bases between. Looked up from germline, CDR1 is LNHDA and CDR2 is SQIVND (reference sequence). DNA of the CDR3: TGTGCCAGTAGCGAGGATGAGCAGTTCTTC. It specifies CASSEDEQFF.

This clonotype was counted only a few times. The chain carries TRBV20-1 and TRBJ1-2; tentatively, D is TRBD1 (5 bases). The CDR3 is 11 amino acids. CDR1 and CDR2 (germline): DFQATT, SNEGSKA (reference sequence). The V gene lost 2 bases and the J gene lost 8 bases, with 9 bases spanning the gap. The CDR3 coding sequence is TGCAGTGCTAGACTGGGGCAAGGCTACACCTTC. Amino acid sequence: CSARLGQGYTF.

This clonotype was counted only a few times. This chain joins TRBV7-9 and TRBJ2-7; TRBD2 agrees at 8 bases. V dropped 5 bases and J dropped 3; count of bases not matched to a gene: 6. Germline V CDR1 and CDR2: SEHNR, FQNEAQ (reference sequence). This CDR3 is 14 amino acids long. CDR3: CASSQPGLVYEQYF. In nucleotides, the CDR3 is TGTGCCAGCAGCCAACCGGGACTAGTCTACGAGCAGTACTTC.

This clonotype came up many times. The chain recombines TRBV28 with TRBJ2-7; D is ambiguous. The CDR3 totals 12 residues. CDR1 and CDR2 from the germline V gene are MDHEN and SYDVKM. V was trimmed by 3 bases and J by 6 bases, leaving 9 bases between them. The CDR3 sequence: CASSFSSAEQYF. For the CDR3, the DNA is TGTGCCAGCAGTTTTAGTAGTGCCGAGCAGTACTTC. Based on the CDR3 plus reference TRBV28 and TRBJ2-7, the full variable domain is DVKVTQSSRYLVKRTGEKVFLECVQDMDHENMFWYRQDPGLGLRLIYFSYDVKMKEKGDIPEGYSVSREKKERFSLILESASTNQTSMYLCASSFSSAEQYFGPGTRLTVT.

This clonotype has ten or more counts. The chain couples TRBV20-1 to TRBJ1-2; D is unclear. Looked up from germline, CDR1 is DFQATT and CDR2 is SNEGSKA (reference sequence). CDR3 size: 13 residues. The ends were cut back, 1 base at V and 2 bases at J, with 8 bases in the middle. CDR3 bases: TGCAGTGCTAGAGGTCCGGAGAACTATGGCTACACCTTC. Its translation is CSARGPENYGYTF.

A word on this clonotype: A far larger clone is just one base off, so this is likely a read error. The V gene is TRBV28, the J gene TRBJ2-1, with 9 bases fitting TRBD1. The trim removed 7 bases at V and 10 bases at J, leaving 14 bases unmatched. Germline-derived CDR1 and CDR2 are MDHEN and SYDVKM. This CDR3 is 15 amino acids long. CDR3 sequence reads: CASTLRTGGSYEQFF. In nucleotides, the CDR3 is TGTGCCAGCACCCTACGAACAGGGGGCTCCTACGAGCAGTTCTTC.

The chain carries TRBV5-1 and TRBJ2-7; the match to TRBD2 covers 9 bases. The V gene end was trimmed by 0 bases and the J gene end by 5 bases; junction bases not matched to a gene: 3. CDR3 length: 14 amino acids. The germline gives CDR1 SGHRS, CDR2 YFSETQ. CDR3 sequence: CASSLGLAEDEQYF. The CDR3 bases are TGCGCCAGCAGCTTGGGACTAGCGGAAGACGAGCAGTACTTC.

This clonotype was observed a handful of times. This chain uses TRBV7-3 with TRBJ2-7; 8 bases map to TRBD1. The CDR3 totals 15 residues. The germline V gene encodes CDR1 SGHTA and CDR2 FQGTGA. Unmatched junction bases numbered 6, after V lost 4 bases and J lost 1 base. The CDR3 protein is CASSSQGGDSYEQYF. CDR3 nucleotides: TGTGCCAGCAGCTCACAGGGGGGTGATTCCTACGAGCAGTACTTC.

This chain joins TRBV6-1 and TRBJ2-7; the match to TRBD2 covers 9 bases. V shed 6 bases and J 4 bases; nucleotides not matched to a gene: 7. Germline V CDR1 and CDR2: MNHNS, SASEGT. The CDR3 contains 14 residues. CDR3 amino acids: CASRTTSGWYEQYF. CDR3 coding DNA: TGTGCCAGCAGAACGACTAGCGGTTGGTACGAGCAGTACTTC.

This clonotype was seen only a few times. The CDR3 DNA follows: TGTGCCAGCAGTCCCCGACGGGGGGGCTCCTACAATGAGCAGTTCTTC. This codes for CASSPRRGGSYNEQFF. V and J are TRBV7-9 and TRBJ2-1; TRBD2 aligns across 8 bases. Germline values: CDR1 SEHNR, CDR2 FQNEAQ (reference sequence). J gave up 0 bases and V 6 bases, and 7 bases lay outside the gene matches. This CDR3 has 16 amino acids.

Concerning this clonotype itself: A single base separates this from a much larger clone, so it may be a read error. The CDR3 DNA reads as TGTGCCAGCAGCCACTTAGGGTCATATGGCCACACCTTC. Amino acid sequence: CASSHLGSYGHTF. V usage is TRBV3-1 and J usage is TRBJ1-2; D unresolved. The CDR3 loop spans 13 amino acids. The germline V gene has CDR1 LGHDT and CDR2 YNNKEL (reference sequence).

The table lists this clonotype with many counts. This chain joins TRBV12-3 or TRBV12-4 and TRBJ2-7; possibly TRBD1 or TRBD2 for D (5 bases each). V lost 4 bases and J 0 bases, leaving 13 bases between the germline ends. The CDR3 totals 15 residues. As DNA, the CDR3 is TGTGCCAGCAGTTCCGGGACCCAGAGCTCCTACGAGCAGTACTTC. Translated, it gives CASSSGTQSSYEQYF.

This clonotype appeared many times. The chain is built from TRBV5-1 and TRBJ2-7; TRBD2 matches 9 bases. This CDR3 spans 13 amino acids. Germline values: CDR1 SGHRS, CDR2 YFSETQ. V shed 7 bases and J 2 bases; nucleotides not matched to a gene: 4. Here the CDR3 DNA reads TGCGCCAGCGCGGCGGGAGGGGCCTACGAGCAGTACTTC. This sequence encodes CASAAGGAYEQYF.

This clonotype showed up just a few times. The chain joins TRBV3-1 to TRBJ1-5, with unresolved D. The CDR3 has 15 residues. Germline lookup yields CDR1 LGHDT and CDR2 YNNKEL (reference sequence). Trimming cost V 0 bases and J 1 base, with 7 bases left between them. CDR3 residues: CASSQDLLSNQPQHF. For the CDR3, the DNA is TGTGCCAGCAGCCAAGATCTATTAAGCAATCAGCCCCAGCATTTT.

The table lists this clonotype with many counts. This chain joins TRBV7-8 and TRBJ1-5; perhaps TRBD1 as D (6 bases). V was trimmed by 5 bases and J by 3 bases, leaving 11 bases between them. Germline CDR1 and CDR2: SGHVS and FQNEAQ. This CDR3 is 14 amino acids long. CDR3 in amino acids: CASSPGQFNQPQHF. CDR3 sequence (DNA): TGTGCCAGCAGCCCTGGACAGTTCAATCAGCCCCAGCATTTT.

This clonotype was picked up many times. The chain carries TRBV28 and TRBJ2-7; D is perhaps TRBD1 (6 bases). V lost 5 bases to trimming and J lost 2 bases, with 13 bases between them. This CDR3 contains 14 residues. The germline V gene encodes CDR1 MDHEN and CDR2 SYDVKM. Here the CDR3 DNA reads TGTGCCAGCAGTCCCCCCCCAGGGGCCTACGAGCAGTACTTC. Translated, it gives CASSPPPGAYEQYF.

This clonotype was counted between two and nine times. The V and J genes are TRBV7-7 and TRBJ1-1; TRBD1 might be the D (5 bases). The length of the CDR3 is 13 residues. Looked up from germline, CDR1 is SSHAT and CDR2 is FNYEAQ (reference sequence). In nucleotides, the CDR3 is TGTGCTAACAGCGCGACAGTGAACACTGAAGCTTTCTTT. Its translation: CANSATVNTEAFF.